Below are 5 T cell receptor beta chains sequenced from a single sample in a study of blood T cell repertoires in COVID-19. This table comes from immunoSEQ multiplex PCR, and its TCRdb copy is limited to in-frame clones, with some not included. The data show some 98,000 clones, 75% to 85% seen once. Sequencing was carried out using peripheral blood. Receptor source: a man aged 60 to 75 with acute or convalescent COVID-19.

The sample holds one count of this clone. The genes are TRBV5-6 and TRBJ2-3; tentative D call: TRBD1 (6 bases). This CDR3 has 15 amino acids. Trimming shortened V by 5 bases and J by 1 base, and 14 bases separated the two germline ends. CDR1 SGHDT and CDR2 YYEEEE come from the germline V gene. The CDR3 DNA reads TGTGCCAGCAGTCCGCAGGGGTTTGGCACAGATACGCAGTATTTT. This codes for CASSPQGFGTDTQYF.

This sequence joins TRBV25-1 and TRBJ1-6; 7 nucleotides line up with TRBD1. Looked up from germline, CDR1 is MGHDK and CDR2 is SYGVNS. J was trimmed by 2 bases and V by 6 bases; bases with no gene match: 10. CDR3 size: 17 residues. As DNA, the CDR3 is TGTGCCAGCAGGGAGGGAAGGGGGCACCCCTATAATTCACCCCTCCACTTT. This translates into CASREGRGHPYNSPLHF.

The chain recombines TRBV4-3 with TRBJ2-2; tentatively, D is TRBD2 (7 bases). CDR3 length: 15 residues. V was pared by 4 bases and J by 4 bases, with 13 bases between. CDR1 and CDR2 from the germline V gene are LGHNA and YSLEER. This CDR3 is CASSRGGRGTGELFF. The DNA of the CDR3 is TGCGCCAGCAGCCGGGGGGGCCGTGGCACCGGGGAGCTGTTTTTT.

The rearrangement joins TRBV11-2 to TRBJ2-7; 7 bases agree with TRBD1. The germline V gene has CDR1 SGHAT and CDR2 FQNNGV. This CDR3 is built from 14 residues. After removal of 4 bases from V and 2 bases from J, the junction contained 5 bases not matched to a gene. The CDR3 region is CASSSWGQTYEQYV. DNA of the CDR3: TGTGCCAGCAGCTCCTGGGGACAGACCTACGAGCAGTACGTC.

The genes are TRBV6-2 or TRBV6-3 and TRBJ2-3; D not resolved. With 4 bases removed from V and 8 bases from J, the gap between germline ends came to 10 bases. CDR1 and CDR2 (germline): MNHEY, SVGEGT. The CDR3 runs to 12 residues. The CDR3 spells CASSSFTVTQYF. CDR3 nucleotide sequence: TGTGCCAGCAGTTCCTTCACTGTTACGCAGTATTTT.